This TCR beta chain was documented in a study of blood T cell repertoires in COVID-19. Across the study: COVID-19 samples collected from the United States, Italy and Spain covered acute and convalescent phases.

Libraries were prepared by immunoSEQ multiplex PCR; TCRdb keeps only in-frame clonotypes and omits some of them. The sample includes 140,000 to 150,000 clones, more than 75% of them seen just once. CDR1 SGHRS and CDR2 YFSETQ come from the germline V gene. This CDR3 is built from 16 residues. Losses at the gene ends were 5 bases for V and 3 bases for J; bases not matched to a gene: 9. The sample consisted of peripheral blood. The receptor comes from a man in his sixties with active or convalescent COVID-19. The chain employs TRBV5-1 and TRBJ2-2; TRBD1 matches at 8 bases. The CDR3 is CASSLGWGQDTGELFF. For the CDR3, the DNA is TGCGCCAGCAGTCTGGGGTGGGGACAGGACACCGGGGAGCTGTTTTTT.